This T cell receptor beta chain was captured in a study of blood T cell repertoires in COVID-19 (TCRdb year 2020). About the full investigation: Samples covering the acute and convalescent phases of COVID-19 were provided by collaborators in the United States, Italy and Spain. The material from the prospective study consisted of cDNA or gDNA derived from T cells, B-cell-depleted T cells, or PBMCs. Subjects who had been exposed to COVID-19, were actively infected with it, or had recovered from it provided the deeply sampled blood TCRbeta repertoires that made up the dataset. The repertoires were released in a freely available public database meant as a resource for research on the immune response to SARS-CoV-2. The samples were drawn from two sources: the first 160 participants of the ongoing ImmuneRACE study, and fewer than 1,500 subjects contributed by 6 global collaborators. A de-identified subject ID, COVID-19 status, age in years and sex were almost always included in the sample metadata. Where available, HLA class I and class II types were obtained from metadata supplied by the sample provider rather than from assay-based typing. The investigation overall reported the following: Clinical and demographic metadata were provided uncurated, with the amount varying by source and participant.

In the prospective study, participants were roughly 18 to 89 years old, resided in 20 to 30 geographic areas of the United States, and were enrolled through a virtual design. Cohort assignment in the prospective study relied on participant-reported clinical history from a screening survey and a study questionnaire. In the prospective study, whole blood, serum and a nasopharyngeal or oropharyngeal swab were collected from each participant by mobile phlebotomists. Prospective study participants could optionally give additional blood draws and questionnaires over an approximately 2-month period. Prospective study blood samples were shipped either frozen or at room temperature before DNA extraction. In regard to this clone: It lacks a known antigen. No much larger clonotype is one base removed from it; base qualities were not supplied.

The CDR3 spans 15 residues, from the cysteine through the phenylalanine. Just the 45-base CDR3 DNA is kept, in frame starting at base 1. V gives up 1 base and J gives up 4 bases, and the segment between their germline ends measures 14 bases. The germline V gene encodes CDR1 MNHNS and CDR2 SASEGT. TCRbeta CDR3 regions were amplified from genomic DNA by means of the immunoSEQ Assay, a bias-controlled multiplex PCR. Processing in the source paper ran as follows. Within the assay, amplification of reference gene primers was used to estimate how many nucleated cells each sample contained. To quantify the absolute abundance of each unique TCRbeta CDR3 rearrangement, sequence reads were collapsed and filtered. For each sample, productive Simpson clonality was calculated by taking the square root of Simpson's diversity index across productive rearrangements. This is the immuneACCESS table as TCRdb keeps it, with only in-frame sequences that have V and J called. A part of the clones is gone; compared with another copy, unresolved V genes explain less than half, and the rest is unexplained. V and J calls and clone size are as listed in that table; D and trimming were resolved from the DNA. This sample comprises around 85,000 clones, 85% to 90% of them detected only once. Approximately 1% of the sample is in the top ten clones.

This sequence originates from a woman aged 50 to 60 with acute COVID-19. The rearranged segments are TRBV6-1 and TRBJ2-7; no D gene is confidently identified. The source material was PBMCs or T cells enriched from blood (not recorded which). CDR3 protein: CASSEGRRLEYEQYF. DNA sequence: TGTGCCAGCAGTGAAGGTCGCAGGTTGGAATACGAGCAGTACTTC.